This T cell receptor (beta chain) comes out of a study of T cell changes during pregnancy in multiple sclerosis. Only in-frame clones appear in the TCRdb table, and some are missing; sequencing was by immunoSEQ multiplex PCR. The sample has more than 55,000 clones; around nine tenths are singletons. The source of this sequence is a female donor with multiple sclerosis, enrolled in a pregnancy study. Source: peripheral blood, taken in the third trimester of pregnancy.

The CDR3 sequence is CASSDSRTSDTGELFF. As DNA, the CDR3 is TGTGCCAGCAGTGACTCGAGGACTAGCGACACCGGGGAGCTGTTTTTT. J is TRBJ2-2 and V is TRBV6-4; 9 nucleotides agree with TRBD2. With V trimmed by 0 bases and J by 3 bases, 2 bases remained unmatched. This CDR3 spans 16 amino acids. Per the germline V gene, CDR1 is MRHNA and CDR2 is SNTAGT.